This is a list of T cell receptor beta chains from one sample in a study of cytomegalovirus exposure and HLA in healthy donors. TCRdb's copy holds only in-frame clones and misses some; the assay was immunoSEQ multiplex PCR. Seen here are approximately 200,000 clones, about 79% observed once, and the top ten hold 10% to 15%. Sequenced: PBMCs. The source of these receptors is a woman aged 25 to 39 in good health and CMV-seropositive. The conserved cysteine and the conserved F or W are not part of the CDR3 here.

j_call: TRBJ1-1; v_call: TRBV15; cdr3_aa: ATSRGGRQGNTEAF
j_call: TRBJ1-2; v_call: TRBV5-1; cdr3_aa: ASSLVPDNYGYT
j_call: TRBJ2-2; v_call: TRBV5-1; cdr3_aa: ASSLRDRITGELF
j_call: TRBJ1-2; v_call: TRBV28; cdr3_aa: ASSLPRGFYGYT
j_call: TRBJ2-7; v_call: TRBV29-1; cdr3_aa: SVGPSGRYEQY
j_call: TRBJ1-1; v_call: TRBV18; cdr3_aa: ASSPPTGNTEAF
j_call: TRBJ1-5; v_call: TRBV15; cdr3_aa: ATNHGYRGDPYSNQPQH
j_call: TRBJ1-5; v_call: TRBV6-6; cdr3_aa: ASSYFQGARRQPQH
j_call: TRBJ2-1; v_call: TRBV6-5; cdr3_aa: ASRTGARNEQF
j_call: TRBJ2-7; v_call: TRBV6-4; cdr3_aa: ASSERESSVYEQY
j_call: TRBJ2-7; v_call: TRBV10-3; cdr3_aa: ATRTGEIGEQY
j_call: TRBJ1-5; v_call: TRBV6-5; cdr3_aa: ASSYSIRGNQPQH
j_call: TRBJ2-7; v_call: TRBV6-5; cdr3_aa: ASSHNRAEQY
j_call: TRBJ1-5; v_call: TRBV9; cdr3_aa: ASGAGGINQPQH
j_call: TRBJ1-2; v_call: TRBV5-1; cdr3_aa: ASSIDSPQMDGYT
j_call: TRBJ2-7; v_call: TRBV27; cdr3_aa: ASSLSGGYEQY
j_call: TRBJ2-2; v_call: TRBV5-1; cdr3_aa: ASSLAAIQPGELF
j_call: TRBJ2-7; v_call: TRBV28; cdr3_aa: VATDSSSYEQY
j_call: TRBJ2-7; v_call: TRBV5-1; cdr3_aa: ASSSQGYEQY
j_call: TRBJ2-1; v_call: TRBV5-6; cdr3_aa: ASSYPTGGAYNEQF
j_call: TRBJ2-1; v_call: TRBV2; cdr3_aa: ASSEMSSGSYNEQF
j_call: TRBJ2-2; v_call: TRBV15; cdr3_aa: ATSPRTDPSAGELF